The 20 T cell receptor beta chains given below trace back to one sample, sequenced in a study of T-cell memory formation after mild COVID-19. TCRdb independently ran MiXCR on the 5' RACE reads; one entry per CDR3 protein. The table includes 85,000 to 130,000 distinct CDR3 sequences, about 18% detected once. Sequenced sample: PBMCs or a T cell subset sorted from them (not recorded which). The receptors here all came from an adult woman who had mild COVID-19 (a few samples of this study predate the infection). Cell type and time point are not known.

This clonotype was counted a few times. The CDR3 nucleotides are TGTGCCAGCAGCTTTGGTGAAGGGGGGAACACTGAAGCTTTCTTT. It yields the protein CASSFGEGGNTEAFF. The chain recombines TRBV11-2 with TRBJ1-1, with a weak D call TRBD1 (6 bases). CDR1 SGHAT and CDR2 FQNNGV come from the germline V gene. This CDR3 spans 15 amino acids. V was clipped by 3 bases and J by 1 base, with 12 bases between them.

This clonotype showed up just a few times. The chain's CDR3 is CATSDLVSQETQYF. The CDR3 DNA reads TGTGCCACCAGTGATTTGGTCAGTCAAGAGACCCAGTACTTC. The chain has TRBV24-1 and TRBJ2-5; D is unclear. CDR3 size: 14 residues. Germline V gives CDR1 KGHDR, CDR2 SFDVKD. Trimming removed 0 bases from V and 2 bases from J, with 6 bases in between.

This chain connects TRBV4-1 to TRBJ1-5; D remains unclear. The V gene lost 8 bases and the J gene lost 3 bases, with 11 bases spanning the gap. The CDR3 runs to 13 residues. The germline V gene has CDR1 MGHRA and CDR2 YSYEKL. The CDR3 here is CASGEVDNQPQHF. Written as DNA, the CDR3 is TGCGCCAGCGGGGAAGTGGACAATCAGCCCCAGCATTTT.

This clonotype was found a few times. This sequence joins TRBV29-1 and TRBJ2-2; D gene uncertain. Germline loops: CDR1 SQVTM, CDR2 ANQGSEA. The ends were cut back, 3 bases at V and 0 bases at J, with 11 bases in the middle. CDR3 length equals 15 residues. This CDR3 is CSVDNVGSNTGELFF. CDR3 in DNA: TGCAGCGTTGACAACGTCGGGTCGAACACCGGGGAGCTGTTTTTT.

This CDR3 is CASSQGSDEYSPLHF. CDR3 nucleotides: TGCGCCAGCAGCCAAGGGTCGGATGAGTATTCACCCCTCCACTTT. The gene calls are TRBV4-3 and TRBJ1-6; D is uncertain. The CDR3 covers 15 residues. Germline CDR1 is LGHNA and CDR2 is YSLEER. Trimming pared 1 base from V and 8 bases from J, leaving 12 bases between.

The chain links TRBV21-1 to TRBJ2-1; the table assigns TRBD2, which was not confirmed against the DNA. TRBV21-1 is noted as a pseudogene. This CDR3 has 15 residues. The CDR3 DNA follows: TGTGCCAGCAGCAAAGCGGCTAGCGGGTACAATGAGCAGTTCTTC. This encodes CASSKAASGYNEQFF.

The genes are TRBV20-1 and TRBJ1-2; the match to TRBD1 covers 10 bases. There are 15 residues in the CDR3. Looked up from germline, CDR1 is DFQATT and CDR2 is SNEGSKA (reference sequence). Trimming at V came to 0 bases and at J to 2 bases, leaving 3 bases not matched to a gene. For the CDR3, the DNA is TGCAGTGCTAGAGATGGACAGGGGGTCAACTATGGCTACACCTTC. Its translation is CSARDGQGVNYGYTF.

This clonotype occurred a few times. The gene calls are TRBV12-3 or TRBV12-4 and TRBJ1-2; D remains unclear. V lost 3 bases and J lost 5, with 10 bases in between. This CDR3 has 13 residues. CDR3 sequence (DNA): TGTGCCAGCAGTTTCCCTTCATTTTATGGCTACACCTTC. Translated, it gives CASSFPSFYGYTF.

V gene TRBV28 combines with J gene TRBJ2-3, with 8 bases identical to TRBD1. Germline V gene sequence: CDR1 MDHEN, CDR2 SYDVKM. CDR3 size: 17 residues. V shed 4 bases and J 2 bases; nucleotides not matched to a gene: 11. CDR3 nucleotides: TGTGCCAGCAGTTCCCCCCCCCGACAGGGGTACACAGATACGCAGTATTTT. Protein product: CASSSPPRQGYTDTQYF.

The J gene is TRBJ2-1, the V gene TRBV9; tentative D call: TRBD2 (6 bases). This CDR3 has 13 amino acids. Trimming removed 0 bases from V and 10 bases from J, with 11 bases in between. Germline V lookup: CDR1 SGDLS, CDR2 YYNGEE. CDR3 sequence reads: CASSVGGLEEQFF. CDR3 DNA sequence: TGTGCCAGCAGCGTAGGGGGACTTGAGGAGCAGTTCTTC.

This sequence joins TRBV7-6 and TRBJ2-1; a possible D gene is TRBD2 (6 bases). The V end was cut by 5 bases, the J end by 5 bases, with 22 bases between. In germline, CDR1 is SGHVS, CDR2 FNYEAQ. The CDR3 runs to 17 residues. The CDR3 DNA follows: TGTGCCAGCAGCCCGGGGGTCCCCCTAAAGTTTCACAATGAGCAGTTCTTC. This gives the protein CASSPGVPLKFHNEQFF.

This clonotype was recorded many times. This chain links TRBV9 with TRBJ2-1, with unresolved D. V was trimmed by 0 bases and J by 8 bases, leaving 15 bases between them. CDR3 length: 15 residues. CDR1 and CDR2 from the germline V gene are SGDLS and YYNGEE. Here the CDR3 reads CASSVGPFQVDEQFF. In DNA form, the CDR3 reads TGTGCCAGCAGCGTAGGCCCATTTCAGGTCGATGAGCAGTTCTTC.

This clonotype was observed a handful of times. As DNA, the CDR3 is TGCGCCAGCAGCCAAGATCGGAACGCAGGGACTAGCAGCTACAATGAGCAGTTCTTC. It specifies CASSQDRNAGTSSYNEQFF. V is TRBV4-3 and J is TRBJ2-1; 9 bases are a match to TRBD2. V was pared by 0 bases and J by 3 bases, with 12 bases of the junction left unmatched. CDR3 length equals 19 residues. Germline V lookup: CDR1 LGHNA, CDR2 YSLEER.

V usage is TRBV29-1 and J usage is TRBJ1-2; 9 bases align to TRBD1. Germline values: CDR1 SQVTM, CDR2 ANQGSEA. V gave up 7 bases and J gave up 2 bases; unmatched junction bases: 5. The CDR3 spans 13 residues. The chain's CDR3 is CSARTGENYGYTF. The CDR3 DNA reads TGCAGCGCACGGACAGGGGAGAACTATGGCTACACCTTC.

The chain employs TRBV14 and TRBJ2-3; 10 nucleotides match TRBD2. With V trimmed by 0 bases and J by 3 bases, 12 bases remained unmatched. In germline, CDR1 is SGHDN, CDR2 FVKESK. The CDR3 covers 19 residues. In DNA form, the CDR3 reads TGTGCCAGCAGCCAAGAGCGTCGGAGCGGGAGGGGACCGACAGATACGCAGTATTTT. Its translation: CASSQERRSGRGPTDTQYF. The variable domain in full, with the rest retrieved from reference TRBV14 and TRBJ2-3, is EAGVTQFPSHSVIEKGQTVTLRCDPISGHDNLYWYRRVMGKEIKFLLHFVKESKQDESGMPNNRFLAERTGGTYSTLKVQPAELEDSGVYFCASSQERRSGRGPTDTQYFGPGTRLTVL.

This clonotype was counted only a few times. This chain uses TRBV5-1 with TRBJ2-3, with TRBD1 identical over 10 bases. V was pared by 3 bases and J by 5 bases, with 3 bases of the junction left unmatched. CDR1 is SGHRS and CDR2 is YFSETQ in the germline V gene. CDR3 length: 14 amino acids. CDR3 bases: TGCGCCAGCAGCTCAGGACAGGGGGGAGATACGCAGTATTTT. It encodes CASSSGQGGDTQYF. Full variable domain (outside the CDR3, taken from reference TRBV5-1 and TRBJ2-3): KAGVTQTPRYLIKTRGQQVTLSCSPISGHRSVSWYQQTPGQGLQFLFEYFSETQRNKGNFPGRFSGRQFSNSRSEMNVSTLELGDSALYLCASSSGQGGDTQYFGPGTRLTVL.

The table lists this clonotype with many counts. The chain links TRBV20-1 to TRBJ1-4, with TRBD1 matching over 9 bases. Germline lookup yields CDR1 DFQATT and CDR2 SNEGSKA (reference sequence). Trimming at V came to 6 bases and at J to 0 bases, leaving 5 bases not matched to a gene. This CDR3 region has 15 residues. CDR3 sequence: CSALGTGTTNEKLFF. DNA of the CDR3: TGCAGTGCCCTGGGGACAGGGACAACTAATGAAAAACTGTTTTTT.

This CDR3 reads CASSRNGGLTEAFF. In DNA form, the CDR3 reads TGTGCCAGCAGCCGAAATGGGGGGCTCACTGAAGCTTTCTTT. The V call is TRBV6-1, the J call TRBJ1-1; maybe TRBD1 (6 bases). Germline loops: CDR1 MNHNS, CDR2 SASEGT. CDR3 length: 14 residues. The V gene lost 6 bases and the J gene lost 4 bases, with 15 bases spanning the gap.

The V and J genes are TRBV7-9 and TRBJ2-3, with 7 bases aligning to TRBD2. From germline, CDR1 is SEHNR and CDR2 FQNEAQ (reference sequence). Losses at the gene ends were 5 bases for V and 1 base for J; bases not matched to a gene: 6. The CDR3 runs to 15 residues. Here the CDR3 reads CASSPTGGRTDTQYF. CDR3 sequence (DNA): TGTGCCAGCAGCCCAACGGGGGGTCGCACAGATACGCAGTATTTT.

This clonotype was seen a single time. The CDR3 coding sequence is TGCGCCAGCAGCCAAGGGACCAGGGGTTTGTATGGCTACACCTTC. This encodes CASSQGTRGLYGYTF. The V gene is TRBV4-3, the J gene TRBJ1-2, with a weak D call TRBD1 (6 bases). V lost 1 base and J 5 bases, leaving 14 bases between the germline ends. The CDR3 covers 15 residues. Germline values: CDR1 LGHNA, CDR2 YSLEER.